This T cell receptor beta chain was observed in a study of T cell responses to AZD1222 COVID-19 vaccine. Notes on the study in general: Every sample of the repertoires postdated the peak T cell response.

A word on this clone: Antigen unknown.

The data were produced by immunoSEQ multiplex PCR, yet TCRdb's version contains in-frame clones alone and is incomplete. In the table there are about 140,000 clones, roughly 92% of which are singletons. The sequencing here drew on peripheral blood, taken on day 0 of AZD1222 vaccination. This receptor was taken from an adult in good health.

The CDR3 here is CASSLGTGGEQYF. The CDR3 coding sequence is TGTGCCAGCTCACTCGGGACAGGGGGCGAGCAGTACTTC. The chain carries TRBV18 and TRBJ2-7, with 11 bases aligning to TRBD1. The length of the CDR3 is 13 residues. Per the germline V gene, CDR1 is KGHSH and CDR2 is LQKENI. V lost 4 bases and J lost 6; bases outside the gene matches: 2.